Below are 22 T cell receptor beta chains sequenced from a single sample in a study of shared clonotypes between healthy human individuals. The table came from immunoSEQ multiplex PCR; TCRdb's copy has only in-frame clones and leaves some out. The sample lists 740,000 or so clones, roughly 73% seen once, with roughly 2% in the top ten. Sequencing was performed on memory CD4+ T cells sorted from blood. Subset given: CD45RA-negative fraction. The origin of the receptors is a woman aged 25-40 years in good health.

In its sample, this clone was seen once. The gene calls are TRBV6-4 and TRBJ1-2; D remains unclear. Trimming took off 5 bases at V and 8 bases at J, with 18 bases between the two ends. The CDR3 extends over 14 amino acids. Germline loops: CDR1 MRHNA, CDR2 SNTAGT. The CDR3 DNA reads TGTGCCAGCAGTTCTCACAGCGGAGAAATCGGCTACACCTTC. It encodes CASSSHSGEIGYTF.

The chain has TRBV18 and TRBJ2-1, with 9 bases aligning to TRBD1. The ends lost 1 base at V and 3 bases at J; junction bases unmatched: 4. CDR1 and CDR2 (germline): KGHSH, LQKENI. CDR3 length: 16 residues. CDR3 coding DNA: TGTGCCAGCTCACCACTCGGGACAGGGTACTACAATGAGCAGTTCTTC. Protein sequence: CASSPLGTGYYNEQFF. The whole variable domain, filled in from reference TRBV18 and TRBJ2-1, reads NAGVMQNPRHLVRRRGQEARLRCSPMKGHSHVYWYRQLPEEGLKFMVYLQKENIIDESGMPKERFSAEFPKEGPSILRIQQVVRGDSAAYFCASSPLGTGYYNEQFFGPGTRLTVL.

This chain connects TRBV5-1 to TRBJ1-1; D is unclear. Per germline, CDR1 SGHRS and CDR2 YFSETQ. Deletions cut 0 bases from V and 2 bases from J, with 8 bases between. This CDR3 has 14 amino acids. The CDR3 sequence: CASSLGSRNTEAFF. Here the CDR3 DNA reads TGCGCCAGCAGCTTGGGATCCAGAAACACTGAAGCTTTCTTT.

This CDR3 reads CASSGLAGGAQYF. CDR3 nucleotide sequence: TGTGCCAGCAGCGGCCTAGCGGGAGGGGCCCAGTACTTC. V gene TRBV9 combines with J gene TRBJ2-5, with TRBD2 identical over 12 bases. V shed 3 bases and J 9 bases; nucleotides not matched to a gene: 3. From germline, CDR1 is SGDLS and CDR2 YYNGEE. The CDR3 has 13 amino acids.

V usage is TRBV7-6 and J usage is TRBJ2-1; the D gene is possibly TRBD2 (5 bases). The germline V gene has CDR1 SGHVS and CDR2 FNYEAQ. CDR3 length equals 14 residues. V lost 1 base and J lost 7, with 11 bases in between. CDR3 nucleotide sequence: TGTGCCAGCAGCTTAGGTATTAGCGTAAATGAGCAGTTCTTC. Amino acids: CASSLGISVNEQFF.

The chain has TRBV29-1 and TRBJ2-1, with D uncertain. The CDR3 totals 15 residues. Germline-derived CDR1 and CDR2 are SQVTM and ANQGSEA. Between the trimmed V and J ends, which lost 0 bases and 3 bases, there was a span of 12 bases. The CDR3 loop is CSVEDDSLGYNEQFF. The CDR3 DNA reads as TGCAGCGTTGAAGATGATAGCTTAGGCTACAATGAGCAGTTCTTC.

The rearrangement links TRBV19 to TRBJ1-5, with TRBD1 identical over 9 bases. The V gene's germline CDR1 is LNHDA and CDR2 SQIVND (reference sequence). Trimming removed 1 base from V and 5 bases from J; junction bases left unmatched: 6. The CDR3 is 16 amino acids. CDR3 residues: CASSIAPQGADQPQHF. The CDR3 nucleotides read TGTGCCAGTAGTATAGCCCCACAGGGGGCGGATCAGCCCCAGCATTTT.

This clone has just one count. This chain joins TRBV11-3 and TRBJ1-4; 7 bases are a match to TRBD1. Germline V CDR1 and CDR2: SGHNT, YENEEA. This CDR3 has 15 amino acids. The V and J ends lost 5 bases and 4 bases, in that order; junction bases with no gene match: 7. CDR3 in DNA: TGTGCCAGCAGCCCCCCGGGACAGAGTAATGAAAAACTGTTTTTT. Its protein product is CASSPPGQSNEKLFF.

This clone turned up a few times. A read error may be the cause here, since a much bigger clone is one base away. The rearrangement links TRBV25-1 to TRBJ2-3; unclear D gene. Germline lookup yields CDR1 MGHDK and CDR2 SYGVNS. This CDR3 contains 11 residues. The V end lost 6 bases, the J end lost 2 bases, and 3 bases lay between the germline ends. Here the CDR3 reads CASSHTDTQYF. The CDR3 region has the DNA TGTGCCAGCAGCCACACAGATACGCAGTATTTT.

The J gene is TRBJ2-3, the V gene TRBV27; D remains ambiguous. The V end lost 0 bases, the J end lost 4 bases, and 11 bases lay between the germline ends. Germline-derived CDR1 and CDR2 are MNHEY and SMNVEV (reference sequence). The CDR3 runs 15 residues. The CDR3 coding sequence is TGTGCCAGCAGTTTATCTTTTGCGAAAGCAGATACGCAGTATTTT. This encodes CASSLSFAKADTQYF.

In its sample, this clone was seen a few times. The chain carries TRBV19 and TRBJ1-4; D is possibly TRBD1 (5 bases). The CDR3 spans 14 residues. With 3 bases removed from V and 9 bases from J, the gap between germline ends came to 14 bases. The germline gives CDR1 LNHDA, CDR2 SQIVND (reference sequence). The CDR3 sequence: CASSIGEGRKKLFF. Here the CDR3 DNA reads TGTGCCAGTAGTATCGGTGAGGGGAGGAAAAAACTGTTTTTT.

The V call is TRBV30, the J call TRBJ1-5; unclear D gene. V gave up 4 bases and J gave up 1 base, with 8 bases separating them. This CDR3 comprises 13 residues. Germline V gene lookup returns CDR1 GTSNPN and CDR2 SVGIG (reference sequence). CDR3 protein: CAWTVGSNQPQHF. The CDR3 DNA reads as TGTGCCTGGACTGTGGGGAGCAATCAGCCCCAGCATTTT.

V usage is TRBV19 and J usage is TRBJ2-3; 11 nucleotides line up with TRBD1. Germline V gene data show CDR1 as LNHDA and CDR2 as SQIVND (reference sequence). The CDR3 is made up of 15 amino acids. V shed 10 bases and J 4 bases; nucleotides not matched to a gene: 10. The CDR3 reads CATTLGQGAADTQYF. The CDR3 DNA reads as TGTGCCACTACCCTCGGACAGGGGGCAGCAGATACGCAGTATTTT. Supplemented by reference TRBV19 and TRBJ2-3, the full variable domain reads DGGITQSPKYLFRKEGQNVTLSCEQNLNHDAMYWYRQDPGQGLRLIYYSQIVNDFQKGDIAEGYSVSREKKESFPLTVTSAQKNPTAFYLCATTLGQGAADTQYFGPGTRLTVL.

The J gene is TRBJ2-7, the V gene TRBV4-1; no clear D. Trimming took 3 bases from V and 3 from J, leaving 9 bases between them. The CDR3 totals 13 residues. Germline values: CDR1 MGHRA, CDR2 YSYEKL. DNA of the CDR3: TGCGCCAGCAGCCAGAGAGTGAACTACGAGCAGTACTTC. It yields the protein CASSQRVNYEQYF.

This chain links TRBV14 with TRBJ2-5; D remains ambiguous. Per the germline V gene, CDR1 is SGHDN and CDR2 is FVKESK. The CDR3 covers 14 residues. Trimming shortened V by 5 bases and J by 8 bases, and 18 bases separated the two germline ends. Here the CDR3 DNA reads TGTGCCAGCAGCGCCCGGCTGCAAACGGGCACCCAGTACTTC. Protein sequence: CASSARLQTGTQYF.

The rearrangement links TRBV5-1 to TRBJ1-2; unclear D gene. The CDR3 has 13 residues. CDR1 SGHRS and CDR2 YFSETQ come from the germline V gene. Trimming removed 2 bases at V and 3 bases at J, with 8 bases between. The CDR3 sequence is CASSLETDYGYTF. The CDR3, as DNA: TGCGCCAGCAGCTTAGAAACAGACTATGGCTACACCTTC.

The chain combines TRBV10-3 with TRBJ2-2, with 11 bases matching TRBD2. V was clipped by 2 bases and J by 6 bases; unmatched bases: 11. The CDR3 extends over 18 amino acids. Germline V lookup: CDR1 ENHRY, CDR2 SYGVKD. CDR3 in amino acids: CAISEGTSGRSGAGELFF. DNA of the CDR3: TGTGCCATCAGTGAGGGTACTAGCGGGAGAAGTGGGGCCGGGGAGCTGTTTTTT.

The chain has TRBV30 and TRBJ1-5, with 8 bases matching TRBD1. The CDR3 totals 15 residues. J was trimmed by 4 bases and V by 2 bases; bases with no gene match: 7. The V gene's germline CDR1 is GTSNPN and CDR2 SVGIG (reference sequence). Here the CDR3 DNA reads TGTGCCTGGAGTTACCGACAGGGGCTGAATCAGCCCCAGCATTTT. This translates into CAWSYRQGLNQPQHF.

V and J are TRBV11-3 and TRBJ2-1, with 8 bases identical to TRBD2. The V gene end was trimmed by 0 bases and the J gene end by 4 bases; junction bases not matched to a gene: 8. The germline gives CDR1 SGHNT, CDR2 YENEEA. The CDR3 is made up of 17 amino acids. CDR3 region: CASSLDSGSGGYNEQFF. The CDR3 DNA is TGTGCCAGCAGCTTAGATAGCGGAAGCGGGGGTTACAATGAGCAGTTCTTC.

The chain couples TRBV20-1 to TRBJ1-1; D is undetermined. The CDR3 is 10 residues long. The germline V and J ends were trimmed by 5 bases and 11 bases, with 12 bases remaining between them. The germline V gene encodes CDR1 DFQATT and CDR2 SNEGSKA (reference sequence). This chain's CDR3 is CSAARDRAFF. Here the CDR3 DNA reads TGCAGTGCTGCCCGCGACCGGGCTTTCTTT.

The chain joins TRBV5-1 to TRBJ1-2, with unresolved D. CDR1 is SGHRS, CDR2 YFSETQ, per germline. V lost 2 bases and J 2 bases, leaving 10 bases between the germline ends. The length of the CDR3 is 14 residues. CDR3 sequence (DNA): TGCGCCAGCAGCTTCTTACAGAAGAACTATGGCTACACCTTC. Amino acid sequence: CASSFLQKNYGYTF. The full variable domain, with the rest looked up from reference TRBV5-1 and TRBJ1-2, is KAGVTQTPRYLIKTRGQQVTLSCSPISGHRSVSWYQQTPGQGLQFLFEYFSETQRNKGNFPGRFSGRQFSNSRSEMNVSTLELGDSALYLCASSFLQKNYGYTFGSGTRLTVV.

In nucleotides, the CDR3 is TGTGCCAGCAGCTTAGATAGGGGCCCAAATCAGCCCCAGCATTTT. Translation: CASSLDRGPNQPQHF. The chain is built from TRBV11-2 and TRBJ1-5, with a weak D call TRBD1 (5 bases). The CDR3 sequence is 15 residues long. V dropped 0 bases and J dropped 4 bases, with 10 bases sitting between them. Germline V gene sequence: CDR1 SGHAT, CDR2 FQNNGV.